This T cell receptor (beta chain) stems from a study of blood T cells in healthy people across ages. General observations from the study: Possibly, changes in expanded clonotypes were confounded because donor CMV status was unknown. Naive CD4+ cell counts and diversity both ran higher in long-lived than in aged donors. Older individuals had lower TCR beta diversity per million T cells (the decline was roughly linear).

This CDR3 comprises 17 residues. Unmatched junction bases numbered 10, after V lost 0 bases and J lost 8 bases. Germline CDR1 reads LGHNA; CDR2 reads YSLEER. This clonotype has just a few counts. The target antigen is unknown. Primed by a sample-barcoded 5' primer and a J-beta primer mix, a second PCR proceeded for roughly 7 to 12 cycles. The template-switch adaptor was a 5' adaptor with 12 random nucleotides. It tagged each cDNA molecule. Using its own MiXCR run on the 5' RACE reads, TCRdb lists one record per CDR3 protein. The profile shows approximately 800,000 distinct CDR3 sequences, about 36% of them singletons.

The sample was blood. The source of this sequence is a man aged 18 to 29 in good health. The chain links TRBV4-3 to TRBJ1-6; TRBD1 aligns across 7 bases. The CDR3 DNA follows: TGCGCCAGCAGCCAAGACCACGGGACAGCCATCTATTCACCCCTCCACTTT. Encoded protein: CASSQDHGTAIYSPLHF.